Listed here is a single T cell receptor beta chain. Antigen specificity is unknown. Quantitative 5'-RACE was performed with molecular barcodes, and it yielded the TCR beta libraries. TCRdb fed the 5' RACE reads into MiXCR, producing one record per CDR3 protein. The data hold approximately 350,000 distinct CDR3 sequences, with roughly 14% observed a single time. These data come from a study of CD8 T cells in ankylosing spondylitis. General study points: Clones tied to disease were said to be significantly enriched in matched ankylosing spondylitis synovial fluid. Several of the motif variants were reported before in synovial fluid and blood from reactive arthritis. Characteristic of ankylosing spondylitis blood, it appeared, was a TCR beta motif comprising about eight highly homologous variants.

Trimming shortened V by 3 bases and J by 4 bases, and 16 bases separated the two germline ends. Germline CDR1 and CDR2: SGHRS and YFSETQ. This CDR3 region has 15 residues. The source of this sequence is a male donor with ankylosing spondylitis or in good health (not recorded which). V is TRBV5-1 and J is TRBJ1-1, with D maybe TRBD1 (6 bases). Sample: blood, either unsorted or a sorted T cell fraction (not recorded which). This CDR3 reads CASSSVGGGGTEAFF. CDR3 bases: TGCGCCAGCAGCTCGGTGGGTGGGGGCGGCACTGAAGCTTTCTTT.